These 20 T cell receptor beta chains were all obtained from the same sample, sequenced in a study of cytomegalovirus exposure and HLA in healthy donors. Both 60 Vbeta primers and 13 Jbeta primers went into the PCR. The protocol was immunoSEQ multiplex PCR, while the TCRdb copy is restricted to in-frame clones and leaves out a portion. The sample yields under 110,000 clones, 70% to 85% seen once. The specimen was PBMCs. The receptor source for this set is a boy younger than 18 in good health and CMV-seronegative.

The rearrangement uses TRBV7-9 and TRBJ2-3; D is unclear. V shed 5 bases and J shed 6 bases, with 9 bases lying between them. The germline gives CDR1 SEHNR, CDR2 FQNEAQ (reference sequence). CDR3 size: 12 residues. DNA for the CDR3: TGTGCCAGCAGCCCCCCCCAGGATACGCAGTATTTT. Its translation: CASSPPQDTQYF.

The rearrangement uses TRBV9 and TRBJ2-5; D may be TRBD1 (5 bases). The CDR3 runs 12 residues. Germline loops: CDR1 SGDLS, CDR2 YYNGEE. The germline V and J ends were trimmed by 2 bases and 4 bases, with 6 bases remaining between them. CDR3 residues: CASSVQGETQYF. The CDR3 DNA reads as TGTGCCAGCAGCGTCCAGGGAGAGACCCAGTACTTC.

The chain links TRBV5-4 to TRBJ2-7; D remains unclear. Deletions cut 0 bases from V and 5 bases from J, with 12 bases between. Germline CDR1 reads SGHNT; CDR2 reads YYREEE (reference sequence). This CDR3 is built from 14 residues. CDR3 nucleotides: TGTGCCAGCAGCTTGGTTCCCAGCGACCACGAGCAGTACTTC. This gives the protein CASSLVPSDHEQYF.

J is TRBJ2-1 and V is TRBV7-2, with D hard to call. The CDR3 has 14 residues. Between the trimmed V and J ends, which lost 0 bases and 8 bases, there was a span of 11 bases. Germline values: CDR1 SGHTA, CDR2 FQGNSA. In DNA, the CDR3 is TGTGCCAGCAGCTTAGCGTGGCCCATCGATGAGCAGTTCTTC. Its translation: CASSLAWPIDEQFF.

This rearrangement joins TRBV6-1 to TRBJ2-1, with unresolved D. The germline V gene encodes CDR1 MNHNS and CDR2 SASEGT. The CDR3 covers 16 residues. V lost 0 bases to trimming and J lost 1 base, with 10 bases between them. In DNA form, the CDR3 reads TGTGCCAGCAGTGAAGCGGCCGGGTTATCCTACAATGAGCAGTTCTTC. It translates to CASSEAAGLSYNEQFF.

This clone is deemed medium-sized. V usage is TRBV6-5 and J usage is TRBJ2-7; D is uncertain. Germline V gene data show CDR1 as MNHEY and CDR2 as SVGAGI. Trimming removed 5 bases from V and 7 bases from J, with 9 bases in between. The CDR3 totals 11 residues. The CDR3 bases are TGTGCCAGCAGTACCATGCGAGAGCAGTACTTC. Its protein is CASSTMREQYF.

This clone is a singleton in its sample. The chain couples TRBV29-1 to TRBJ2-1, with 7 bases lining up with TRBD2. With V trimmed by 3 bases and J by 5 bases, 7 bases remained unmatched. CDR1 is SQVTM and CDR2 is ANQGSEA in the germline V gene. The CDR3 contains 14 residues. As DNA, the CDR3 is TGCAGCGTTGATGTGGCGGGAGTTCACAATGAGCAGTTCTTC. This gives the protein CSVDVAGVHNEQFF.

V gene TRBV5-4 combines with J gene TRBJ2-2, with 9 bases matching TRBD1. Germline trimming cut 3 bases from V and 1 base from J; bases unmatched to any gene: 13. Germline V gene sequence: CDR1 SGHNT, CDR2 YYREEE (reference sequence). The CDR3 runs to 19 residues. CDR3 amino acids: CASSSWSRTGAKNTGELFF. CDR3 in DNA: TGTGCCAGCAGCTCCTGGTCGCGGACAGGGGCGAAGAACACCGGGGAGCTGTTTTTT.

V usage is TRBV27 and J usage is TRBJ2-7; 9 positions agree with TRBD2. Germline lookup yields CDR1 MNHEY and CDR2 SMNVEV (reference sequence). The trim removed 9 bases at V and 4 bases at J, leaving 13 bases unmatched. The CDR3 is 15 residues long. CDR3 sequence: CASAAGRGGPYEQYF. The DNA of the CDR3 is TGTGCCAGTGCCGCGGGGCGGGGGGGTCCTTACGAGCAGTACTTC.

The V call is TRBV19, the J call TRBJ1-2; no firm D call. CDR1 is LNHDA, CDR2 SQIVND, per germline (reference sequence). The V gene lost 1 base and the J gene lost 1 base, with 13 bases spanning the gap. The CDR3 totals 16 residues. CDR3 amino acids: CASSIVVGTYNYGYTF. CDR3 bases: TGTGCCAGTAGTATAGTGGTGGGCACTTATAACTATGGCTACACCTTC.

By share, this clone ranks as medium-sized. The rearrangement joins TRBV28 to TRBJ2-3; 9 nucleotides align to TRBD2. The J segment lost 0 bases and the V segment lost 2 bases, leaving 6 bases of the junction unmatched. CDR3 length: 17 residues. CDR1 and CDR2 (germline): MDHEN, SYDVKM. The CDR3 reads CASSLAGGMTSTDTQYF. The CDR3 nucleotides are TGTGCCAGCAGTTTAGCGGGGGGGATGACTAGCACAGATACGCAGTATTTT.

This clone appeared a few times. This chain links TRBV28 with TRBJ2-5; D is unresolved. The CDR3 is 15 amino acids. V shed 5 bases and J shed 7 bases, with 20 bases lying between them. CDR1 and CDR2 (germline): MDHEN, SYDVKM. The CDR3 region is CASSPLLTRKGTQYF. The CDR3 DNA is TGTGCCAGCAGTCCCCTCTTGACACGCAAAGGGACCCAGTACTTC.

This clone was detected a few times. The chain couples TRBV6-5 to TRBJ1-3; D not resolved. Trimming took off 0 bases at V and 0 bases at J, with 6 bases between the two ends. The germline gives CDR1 MNHEY, CDR2 SVGAGI. The CDR3 covers 15 residues. As DNA, the CDR3 is TGTGCCAGCAGTTACTCATCGGGCTCTGGAAACACCATATATTTT. The encoded protein is CASSYSSGSGNTIYF.

CDR3 residues: CASSEREVYNEQFF. The CDR3, as DNA: TGCGCCAGCAGTGAGCGGGAGGTATACAATGAGCAGTTCTTC. The rearrangement links TRBV10-1 to TRBJ2-1; 7 bases map to TRBD2. This CDR3 contains 14 residues. J gave up 4 bases and V 2 bases, and 2 bases lay outside the gene matches. Germline V gene data show CDR1 as WNHNN and CDR2 as SYGVQD (reference sequence).

The rearrangement joins TRBV30 to TRBJ1-5; tentative D call: TRBD1 (6 bases). CDR1 and CDR2 (germline): GTSNPN, SVGIG (reference sequence). The V gene lost 0 bases and the J gene lost 3 bases, with 15 bases spanning the gap. The length of the CDR3 is 16 residues. The chain's CDR3 is CAWSVSGRGLNQPQHF. CDR3 nucleotide sequence: TGTGCCTGGAGTGTAAGTGGCAGGGGCCTCAATCAGCCCCAGCATTTT.

This clone was observed a handful of times. The rearrangement links TRBV28 to TRBJ1-5, with D unresolved. The CDR3 is 13 residues long. CDR1 and CDR2 from the germline V gene are MDHEN and SYDVKM. V dropped 8 bases and J dropped 6 bases, with 14 bases sitting between them. CDR3: CASVSPGSQPQHF. Written as DNA, the CDR3 is TGTGCCAGCGTTAGTCCGGGAAGTCAGCCCCAGCATTTT.

This chain links TRBV6-1 with TRBJ2-1; 11 nucleotides match TRBD2. Germline-derived CDR1 and CDR2 are MNHNS and SASEGT. The V segment lost 3 bases and the J segment 8 bases; nucleotides outside the gene matches: 6. The CDR3 extends over 15 amino acids. The CDR3 region is CASSDRTSGLYEQFF. CDR3 bases: TGTGCCAGCAGTGACAGGACTAGCGGGCTTTATGAGCAGTTCTTC.

This chain joins TRBV9 and TRBJ1-5; D is unclear. V was clipped by 0 bases and J by 6 bases, with 7 bases between them. CDR3 length: 13 residues. CDR1 is SGDLS and CDR2 is YYNGEE in the germline V gene. The CDR3 region has the DNA TGTGCCAGCAGCGTAGGAGGGATTCAGCCCCAGCATTTT. This codes for CASSVGGIQPQHF.

This chain connects TRBV27 to TRBJ2-1, with D hard to call. V was trimmed by 5 bases and J by 3 bases, leaving 20 bases between them. CDR1 is MNHEY, CDR2 SMNVEV, per germline (reference sequence). This CDR3 is 17 amino acids long. The CDR3 sequence is CASSPPPSRSFYNEQFF. The CDR3 nucleotides read TGTGCCAGCAGTCCTCCTCCATCCCGCAGTTTCTACAATGAGCAGTTCTTC.

The chain links TRBV11-2 to TRBJ2-3; D is possibly TRBD2 (6 bases). This CDR3 contains 18 residues. In germline, CDR1 is SGHAT, CDR2 FQNNGV. V shed 0 bases and J shed 5 bases, with 21 bases lying between them. The CDR3 DNA sequence: TGTGCCAGCAGCTTAGACGTAGCCCGGGACTTATGGGGAGATACGCAGTATTTT. Its protein is CASSLDVARDLWGDTQYF. Full variable domain (missing parts from reference TRBV11-2 and TRBJ2-3): EAGVAQSPRYKIIEKRQSVAFWCNPISGHATLYWYQQILGQGPKLLIQFQNNGVVDDSQLPKDRFSAERLKGVDSTLKIQPAKLEDSAVYLCASSLDVARDLWGDTQYFGPGTRLTVL.